The 23 T cell receptor beta chains listed next were all sequenced from one sample in a study of T cells in Graves' hyperthyroidism and ophthalmopathy. Amplified regions were TCR beta CDR3 sequences from RNA transcripts. The HTBI set primed first-round TCR CDR3 RT-PCR. TCRdb independently ran MiXCR on the multiplex PCR reads; one entry per CDR3 protein. This table holds over 700,000 distinct CDR3 sequences, under 45% found once. The sample taken for sequencing was blood. The source of these receptors is a woman between 35 and 50 years old with Graves' hyperthyroidism.

This chain uses TRBV7-9 with TRBJ1-2; a possible D gene is TRBD1 (5 bases). Trimming left V 3 bases short and J 4 bases short, with 24 bases between. The CDR3 is 18 amino acids. Germline lookup yields CDR1 SEHNR and CDR2 FQNEAQ (reference sequence). CDR3: CASSLVGGVPLLVYGYTF. In nucleotides, the CDR3 is TGTGCCAGCAGCTTGGTAGGAGGGGTTCCCCTCTTGGTCTATGGCTACACCTTC. Full variable domain (missing parts from reference TRBV7-9 and TRBJ1-2): DTGVSQNPRHKITKRGQNVTFRCDPISEHNRLYWYRQTLGQGPEFLTYFQNEAQLEKSRLLSDRFSAERPKGSFSTLEIQRTEQGDSAMYLCASSLVGGVPLLVYGYTFGSGTRLTVV.

The rearrangement joins TRBV6-5 to TRBJ1-5; D possibly corresponds to TRBD1 (6 bases). Trimming cost V 0 bases and J 0 bases, with 12 bases left between them. Germline V lookup: CDR1 MNHEY, CDR2 SVGAGI. CDR3 length: 17 amino acids. The CDR3 DNA reads TGTGCCAGCAGTTACTCTGGGGGGCCCTATAGCAATCAGCCCCAGCATTTT. Amino acid sequence: CASSYSGGPYSNQPQHF.

In its sample, this clonotype was seen once. This sequence joins TRBV4-3 and TRBJ1-2; D unclear. This CDR3 is 12 amino acids long. V lost 1 base and J 10 bases, leaving 10 bases between the germline ends. The germline CDR1 and CDR2 sequences are LGHNA and YSLEER. CDR3 sequence reads: CASSQVDVDYTF. CDR3 DNA: TGCGCCAGCAGCCAAGTGGATGTTGACTACACCTTC.

The chain carries TRBV12-3 or TRBV12-4 and TRBJ1-2; 10 bases are shared with TRBD1. The CDR3 covers 14 residues. V shed 4 bases, J shed 3 bases, and the junction held 2 bases outside the gene matches. CDR3 region: CASSWTGGDYGYTF. DNA of the CDR3: TGTGCCAGCAGTTGGACAGGGGGAGACTATGGCTACACCTTC.

This sequence joins TRBV5-4 and TRBJ2-5; TRBD2 aligns across 7 bases. The J segment lost 4 bases and the V segment lost 3 bases, leaving 6 bases of the junction unmatched. CDR3 length: 14 residues. Looked up from germline, CDR1 is SGHNT and CDR2 is YYREEE (reference sequence). The CDR3 here is CASSWGAGRETQYF. DNA for the CDR3: TGTGCCAGCAGCTGGGGAGCGGGGCGAGAGACCCAGTACTTC.

This clonotype was seen once. The V call is TRBV19, the J call TRBJ1-2; D is undetermined. This CDR3 region has 13 residues. CDR1 is LNHDA and CDR2 is SQIVND in the germline V gene (reference sequence). V lost 1 base and J lost 7, with 10 bases in between. The CDR3 reads CASSIGWAIGYTF. The CDR3 coding sequence is TGTGCCAGTAGTATAGGATGGGCGATTGGCTACACCTTC.

This clonotype was counted many times. Written as DNA, the CDR3 is TGTGCCAGCAGTCAAAAGGAGAACTATGGCTACACCTTC. This gives the protein CASSQKENYGYTF. The chain is built from TRBV7-9 and TRBJ1-2; D not resolved. This CDR3 has 13 residues. Between the trimmed V and J ends, which lost 6 bases and 2 bases, there was a span of 10 bases. The germline CDR1 and CDR2 sequences are SEHNR and FQNEAQ (reference sequence).

This clonotype was counted at least ten times. The V and J genes are TRBV7-2 and TRBJ2-7; tentative D call: TRBD2 (6 bases). The CDR3 totals 14 residues. The germline V and J ends were trimmed by 2 bases and 2 bases, with 10 bases remaining between them. Looked up from germline, CDR1 is SGHTA and CDR2 is FQGNSA. The CDR3 nucleotides are TGTGCCAGCAGCTTATGGCTAGCGACCTACGAGCAGTACTTC. Protein: CASSLWLATYEQYF.

As concerns this clonotype: It may be a read error: a sequence one base away is much more abundant. As the CDR3 is not closed by the conserved phenylalanine or tryptophan, this likely results from a read error. Here the CDR3 DNA reads TGCGCCAGCAGTGAGTTTGAAAGCGGGGGCTACACCTCC. Protein product: CASSEFESGGYTS. The genes are TRBV10-1 and TRBJ1-2, with no clear D. Trimming took 1 base from V and 8 from J, leaving 11 bases between them. Per the germline V gene, CDR1 is WNHNN and CDR2 is SYGVQD (reference sequence). This CDR3 is 13 amino acids long.

The DNA for the CDR3 is TGTGCCAGCAGGAGGACAGGGGGAAACAATGAGCAGTTCTTC. Translated: CASRRTGGNNEQFF. The rearrangement uses TRBV2 and TRBJ2-1; 10 bases map to TRBD1. This CDR3 region has 14 residues. Germline CDR1 is SNHLY and CDR2 is FYNNEI. V was pared by 6 bases and J by 5 bases, with 4 bases of the junction left unmatched.

This clonotype was observed a few times. This chain links TRBV5-1 with TRBJ2-3; D possibly corresponds to TRBD1 (5 bases). This CDR3 spans 16 amino acids. Trimming removed 4 bases from V and 4 bases from J, with 19 bases in between. CDR1 and CDR2 (germline): SGHRS, YFSETQ. CDR3: CASSQGHPSLSDTQYF. In DNA, the CDR3 is TGCGCCAGCAGCCAAGGACATCCAAGTTTGTCAGATACGCAGTATTTT.

This clonotype has ten or more counts. The CDR3: CSARVSGLTGKETQYF. CDR3 sequence (DNA): TGCAGTGCTAGAGTTAGTGGTTTGACAGGGAAAGAGACCCAGTACTTC. The chain employs TRBV20-1 and TRBJ2-5; 7 bases agree with TRBD1. V trimming: 1 base; J trimming: 3 bases; junction bases outside the gene matches: 11. Germline CDR1 reads DFQATT; CDR2 reads SNEGSKA (reference sequence). The CDR3 contains 16 residues.

The chain uses TRBV7-9 and TRBJ2-5; 9 nucleotides line up with TRBD1. Germline lookup yields CDR1 SEHNR and CDR2 FQNEAQ (reference sequence). The CDR3 sequence is 13 residues long. V was clipped by 4 bases and J by 9 bases; unmatched bases: 6. The CDR3 region is CASSSGDRVAQYF. As DNA, the CDR3 is TGTGCCAGCAGCTCCGGGGACAGGGTGGCCCAGTACTTC.

J is TRBJ1-2 and V is TRBV15; no clear D. Trimming took off 6 bases at V and 6 bases at J, with 17 bases between the two ends. CDR1 and CDR2 from the germline V gene are LNHNV and YYDKDF (reference sequence). The CDR3 contains 14 residues. This CDR3 reads CATSSIGWTDGYTF. The CDR3 nucleotides read TGTGCCACCAGTAGTATAGGATGGACGGATGGCTACACCTTC.

The chain links TRBV10-3 to TRBJ2-7; D unresolved. The V gene lost 5 bases and the J gene lost 12 bases, with 17 bases spanning the gap. The CDR3 length is 12 residues. Germline lookup yields CDR1 ENHRY and CDR2 SYGVKD. This CDR3 is CAISPRLGSLYF. The DNA for the CDR3 is TGTGCCATCAGTCCTCGCTTGGGTAGTCTGTACTTC.

The chain joins TRBV5-1 to TRBJ1-4; D is possibly TRBD1 (5 bases). This CDR3 spans 16 amino acids. The germline V gene has CDR1 SGHRS and CDR2 YFSETQ. Trimming took off 6 bases at V and 11 bases at J, with 26 bases between the two ends. As DNA, the CDR3 is TGCGCCAGCACCCCCTGGCAGGGTGTTAGAGCGGGGAAACTGTTTTTT. It codes for CASTPWQGVRAGKLFF.

This clonotype has ten or more counts. This chain links TRBV12-3 or TRBV12-4 with TRBJ2-7, with D perhaps TRBD1 (6 bases). The CDR3 has 15 amino acids. Trimming removed 6 bases from V and 5 bases from J, with 20 bases in between. CDR3 sequence: CASSTLGSAGDEQYF. DNA for the CDR3: TGTGCCAGCAGCACTTTAGGTTCGGCAGGGGACGAGCAGTACTTC.

The V gene is TRBV14, the J gene TRBJ2-3; 11 bases match TRBD2. Germline loops: CDR1 SGHDN, CDR2 FVKESK. J lost 4 bases, V lost 4 bases, and 13 bases had no gene match. This CDR3 is built from 18 residues. For the CDR3, the DNA is TGTGCCAGCAGCCCAGAGGCGGGACTAGCGGCGCTCGCAGATACGCAGTATTTT. It translates to CASSPEAGLAALADTQYF.

The rearrangement links TRBV6-2 or TRBV6-3 to TRBJ2-7, with D possibly matching TRBD2 (6 bases). Germline lookup yields CDR1 MNHEY and CDR2 SVGEGT. This CDR3 has 14 amino acids. V was clipped by 3 bases and J by 2 bases, with 11 bases between them. CDR3 residues: CASSYAAGAYEQYF. CDR3 coding DNA: TGTGCCAGCAGTTATGCAGCGGGTGCCTACGAGCAGTACTTC.

This chain joins TRBV12-3 or TRBV12-4 and TRBJ2-7; D may be TRBD1 or TRBD2 (5 bases each). The CDR3 is 14 residues long. Trimming shortened V by 8 bases and J by 3 bases, and 17 bases separated the two germline ends. DNA for the CDR3: TGTGCCAGCGTAATCCGGGACGGGGACTACGAGCAGTACTTC. It yields the protein CASVIRDGDYEQYF.

This rearrangement joins TRBV5-1 to TRBJ2-2; D remains ambiguous. Between the trimmed V and J ends, which lost 0 bases and 7 bases, there was a span of 13 bases. Germline V gene lookup returns CDR1 SGHRS and CDR2 YFSETQ. The CDR3 runs to 15 residues. Here the CDR3 reads CASSLAIGVVGELFF. CDR3 nucleotide sequence: TGCGCCAGCAGCTTGGCCATTGGGGTTGTCGGGGAGCTGTTTTTT.

This CDR3 is CAISSTYQETQYF. DNA for the CDR3: TGTGCCATCAGCAGCACCTACCAAGAGACCCAGTACTTC. The rearrangement links TRBV10-3 to TRBJ2-5, with D unclear. Trimming cost V 6 bases and J 0 bases, with 8 bases left between them. CDR1 and CDR2 from the germline V gene are ENHRY and SYGVKD. CDR3 length: 13 residues.

The genes are TRBV19 and TRBJ2-2; 8 bases match TRBD1. Trimming removed 0 bases from V and 5 bases from J; junction bases left unmatched: 8. Germline CDR1 and CDR2: LNHDA and SQIVND (reference sequence). The CDR3 length is 17 residues. The DNA of the CDR3 is TGTGCCAGTAGTATAGATCCGGACAGGGTGGGGACCGGGGAGCTGTTTTTT. Amino acid sequence: CASSIDPDRVGTGELFF.